This TCR beta chain appears in the sequencing data of a study of vaccination effects on CD4 cells after COVID-19. Study-wide context: Early and late time points after vaccination were used to sample a few convalescent patients. Findings and limits, study-wide: Convalescent patients were scarce, and early post-infection timepoints were absent. Marked clonal contraction of both clone types appeared late after vaccination.

Produced via immunoSEQ multiplex PCR; TCRdb's table is partial and in-frame only. Here the sample spans 15,000 to 20,000 clones, 76% being singletons. Concerning this clone: Its antigen is currently unknown.

Antigen-specific CD4+ T cell clonotypes were called by their expansion after viral peptide-pool culture in ViraFEST. With roughly 9 days of culture completed, CD4+ T cells were isolated. The infection with SARS-CoV-2 (confirmed by PCR) occurred in this person between March and December 2020. The participants, recipients of two vaccine doses, got either BNT162b2 or mRNA-1273. IL-2 medium took the place of half the medium on both days 3 and 7. Trimming took off 0 bases at V and 3 bases at J, with 12 bases between the two ends. The CDR3 is 15 amino acids. CDR1 is SGHKS, CDR2 YYEKEE, per germline (reference sequence).

The sequencing here drew on CD4+ T cells from PBMCs cultured with SARS-CoV-2 spike peptides, taken after COVID-19 vaccination. This TCR came from a human donor who had a prior SARS-CoV-2 infection. The V gene is TRBV5-5, the J gene TRBJ2-5, with D perhaps assigned TRBD1 or TRBD2 (5 bases each). The chain's CDR3 is CASSLEGTMEETQYF. The CDR3 DNA reads TGTGCCAGCAGCTTGGAAGGGACCATGGAAGAGACCCAGTACTTC.